These 8 T cell receptor beta chains share one sample of origin, sequenced in a study of cytomegalovirus exposure and HLA in healthy donors. The primer mix had 60 Vbeta and 13 Jbeta primers. Repertoires were generated with immunoSEQ multiplex PCR, while TCRdb's copy carries only in-frame clones and drops some. Here the sample spans 140,000 to 150,000 clones, 75% to 80% being singletons. The sample comprised PBMCs. Receptors originate from a woman under 40 in good health and CMV-seronegative.

The CDR3 nucleotides read TGTGCCAGCAGCTCCCCAGCGGGGGGGGATTCGGAGACCCAGTACTTC. Amino acid sequence: CASSSPAGGDSETQYF. The chain couples TRBV5-4 to TRBJ2-5; 10 bases agree with TRBD2. V trimming: 3 bases; J trimming: 5 bases; junction bases outside the gene matches: 10. Germline CDR1 SGHNT, CDR2 YYREEE (reference sequence). This CDR3 has 16 amino acids.

As DNA, the CDR3 is TGTGCCAGCAGTGACGGTTGGCAGGGGGCTGCAGATACGCAGTATTTT. Translated, it gives CASSDGWQGAADTQYF. This chain joins TRBV2 and TRBJ2-3; TRBD1 aligns across 8 bases. Trimming cost V 3 bases and J 4 bases; bases outside gene matches: 9. Germline CDR1 and CDR2: SNHLY and FYNNEI. The CDR3 runs to 16 residues.

CDR3 coding DNA: TGTGCCAGCAGTGAAGTCGGGACAGGCTACAATGAGCAGTTCTTC. Amino acid sequence: CASSEVGTGYNEQFF. This chain connects TRBV6-1 to TRBJ2-1, with 8 bases aligning to TRBD1. Germline V CDR1 and CDR2: MNHNS, SASEGT. The CDR3 sequence is 15 residues long. Unmatched junction bases numbered 2, after V lost 1 base and J lost 3 bases.

The chain couples TRBV5-1 to TRBJ1-1; the match to TRBD1 covers 7 bases. This CDR3 spans 15 amino acids. The germline V gene has CDR1 SGHRS and CDR2 YFSETQ. Trimming cost V 0 bases and J 1 base; bases outside gene matches: 3. The CDR3 DNA reads as TGCGCCAGCAGCTTGGCGGAGGGGGCGAACACTGAAGCTTTCTTT. Residues: CASSLAEGANTEAFF.

The chain employs TRBV5-1 and TRBJ1-4; weak D call: TRBD1 (6 bases). The V end was cut by 4 bases, the J end by 6 bases, with 13 bases between. Germline V gene sequence: CDR1 SGHRS, CDR2 YFSETQ. This CDR3 has 14 residues. The CDR3 loop is CASSMTGADEKLFF. The DNA for the CDR3 is TGCGCCAGCAGCATGACAGGTGCGGATGAAAAACTGTTTTTT.

The chain has TRBV2 and TRBJ2-1, with D uncertain. The V gene lost 6 bases and the J gene lost 9 bases, with 21 bases spanning the gap. Germline V CDR1 and CDR2: SNHLY, FYNNEI. This CDR3 contains 15 residues. Written as DNA, the CDR3 is TGTGCCAGCAGCTTCGACTCCCCGATGTTAATTGAGCAGTTCTTC. It yields the protein CASSFDSPMLIEQFF.

This chain uses TRBV2 with TRBJ2-2, with a possible D match to TRBD2 (5 bases). The CDR3 is made up of 13 amino acids. Germline V gene sequence: CDR1 SNHLY, CDR2 FYNNEI. Trimming took 9 bases from V and 1 from J, leaving 9 bases between them. The CDR3 DNA is TGTGCCAGTGAGGGAAAGAACACCGGGGAGCTGTTTTTT. Its protein is CASEGKNTGELFF.

The V call is TRBV20-1, the J call TRBJ1-1; D remains ambiguous. CDR3 length equals 11 residues. Looked up from germline, CDR1 is DFQATT and CDR2 is SNEGSKA (reference sequence). V was trimmed by 6 bases and J by 7 bases, leaving 12 bases between them. As DNA, the CDR3 is TGCAGTGCAACGGAGGATTTTGAAGCTTTCTTT. Its translation: CSATEDFEAFF.